What follows are 17 T cell receptor beta chains derived from one specimen sequenced in a study of blood T cells in healthy people across ages. A second PCR, run for roughly 6 to 11 cycles, used a sample-barcoded 5' primer plus a J-beta primer mix. TCRdb fed the 5' RACE reads into MiXCR, producing one record per CDR3 protein. This repertoire shows approximately 700,000 distinct CDR3 sequences, approximately 30% found once; its top ten account for just over 15%. Sequences were obtained from blood. Every receptor here comes from a woman at least 80 years old in good health.

The table lists this clonotype with many counts. This chain uses TRBV7-2 with TRBJ2-1; 15 nucleotides align to TRBD2. J gave up 9 bases and V 4 bases, and 4 bases lay outside the gene matches. Germline V gene data show CDR1 as SGHTA and CDR2 as FQGNSA. The CDR3 is 15 amino acids. This CDR3 is CASSWTSGGAGEQFF. CDR3 coding DNA: TGTGCCAGCAGCTGGACTAGCGGGGGGGCCGGTGAGCAGTTCTTC.

V is TRBV30 and J is TRBJ1-5; maybe TRBD1 (6 bases). The CDR3 spans 13 residues. Per the germline V gene, CDR1 is GTSNPN and CDR2 is SVGIG (reference sequence). V dropped 4 bases and J dropped 4 bases, with 11 bases sitting between them. The DNA for the CDR3 is TGTGCCTGGAATAGTCAGGGGAATCAGCCCCAGCATTTT. Residues: CAWNSQGNQPQHF. Combining the CDR3 with reference TRBV30 and TRBJ1-5 gives the whole variable domain SQTIHQWPATLVQPVGSPLSLECTVEGTSNPNLYWYRQAAGRGLQLLFYSVGIGQISSEVPQNLSASRPQDRQFILSSKKLLLSDSGFYLCAWNSQGNQPQHFGDGTRLSIL.

The chain has TRBV20-1 and TRBJ1-2; D call uncertain. Germline CDR1 DFQATT, CDR2 SNEGSKA (reference sequence). V was shortened by 4 bases and J by 4 bases, with 10 bases between the two germline ends. There are 12 residues in the CDR3. In DNA form, the CDR3 reads TGCAGTGCTACGGGGTCCGGCTATGGCTACACCTTC. Translating it yields CSATGSGYGYTF.

The chain recombines TRBV5-5 with TRBJ1-2; 11 nucleotides agree with TRBD1. CDR3 length: 16 residues. Germline V CDR1 and CDR2: SGHKS, YYEKEE (reference sequence). The V gene end was trimmed by 4 bases and the J gene end by 6 bases; junction bases not matched to a gene: 11. The CDR3 reads CASSLFRTGGDDGYTF. CDR3 DNA: TGTGCCAGCAGCCTCTTCCGGACAGGGGGCGACGATGGCTACACCTTC.

Details on this clonotype: With a much larger clone just one base away, this may be a read error. The V call is TRBV9, the J call TRBJ1-4, with D uncertain. There are 13 residues in the CDR3. Germline CDR1 SGDLS, CDR2 YYNGEE. The CDR3 DNA reads as TGTGCCAGCAGCGTATCTTTTGGTGAAAAACGGTTTTTT. This sequence encodes CASSVSFGEKRFF.

The chain is built from TRBV11-2 and TRBJ2-7; 13 positions agree with TRBD2. The end of the DNA is better explained by TRBJ2-4, so the J call may be wrong. This CDR3 contains 16 residues. Looked up from germline, CDR1 is SGHAT and CDR2 is FQNNGV. The CDR3 region is CASRLGTSGIVNIQYF. The CDR3, as DNA: TGTGCCAGCAGGCTCGGGACTAGCGGGATTGTAAACATTCAGTACTTC.

This clonotype was counted only a few times. V gene TRBV4-2 combines with J gene TRBJ2-2; TRBD1 might be the D (6 bases). The germline gives CDR1 LGHNA, CDR2 YNFKEQ. The ends were cut back, 1 base at V and 1 base at J, with 19 bases in the middle. This CDR3 has 19 amino acids. The CDR3, as DNA: TGTGCCAGCAGCCAAGGGGTCCGGAGACAGGACCTGAACACCGGGGAGCTGTTTTTT. As protein: CASSQGVRRQDLNTGELFF.

The genes are TRBV4-2 and TRBJ1-5; tentative D call: TRBD1 (5 bases). There are 16 residues in the CDR3. CDR1 and CDR2 (germline): LGHNA, YNFKEQ. With 4 bases removed from V and 5 bases from J, the gap between germline ends came to 18 bases. The CDR3 spells CASSLQATDPHQPQHF. The DNA for the CDR3 is TGTGCCAGCAGCCTTCAAGCGACAGACCCCCATCAGCCCCAGCATTTT.

Only a few counts were recorded for this clonotype. The chain links TRBV3-1 to TRBJ1-6, with a possible D match to TRBD1 (6 bases). Looked up from germline, CDR1 is LGHDT and CDR2 is YNNKEL (reference sequence). The CDR3 has 14 residues. The germline V and J ends were trimmed by 4 bases and 7 bases, with 11 bases remaining between them. The CDR3 is CASSRKGGNSPLHF. The CDR3 region has the DNA TGTGCCAGCAGCCGGAAGGGGGGGAATTCACCCCTCCACTTT. Full variable domain (rest looked up from reference TRBV3-1 and TRBJ1-6): DTAVSQTPKYLVTQMGNDKSIKCEQNLGHDTMYWYKQDSKKFLKIMFSYNNKELIINETVPNRFSPKSPDKAHLNLHINSLELGDSAVYFCASSRKGGNSPLHFGNGTRLTVT.

This clonotype has only a few counts. The CDR3 coding sequence is TGTGCCAGCAGCTTGGCGCAGGGCCTCCATGAAAAACTGTTTTTT. Its protein product is CASSLAQGLHEKLFF. The chain is built from TRBV5-6 and TRBJ1-4; D might be TRBD1 (5 bases). The germline V gene encodes CDR1 SGHDT and CDR2 YYEEEE. Trimming cost V 0 bases and J 6 bases, with 12 bases left between them. There are 15 residues in the CDR3. Together with reference TRBV5-6 and TRBJ1-4, the CDR3 gives the full variable domain: DAGVTQSPTHLIKTRGQQVTLRCSPKSGHDTVSWYQQALGQGPQFIFQYYEEEERQRGNFPDRFSGHQFPNYSSELNVNALLLGDSALYLCASSLAQGLHEKLFFGSGTQLSVL.

Of note for this clonotype: This may stem from a read error, because a much larger clone lies one nucleotide away. CDR3 sequence (DNA): TGCAGTGCTAGAGATCTAGGGACTGGCTACACCTTC. Translation gives CSARDLGTGYTF. The chain is built from TRBV20-1 and TRBJ1-2; tentatively, D is TRBD1 (5 bases). Trimming pared 0 bases from V and 7 bases from J, leaving 9 bases between. This CDR3 has 12 residues. From germline, CDR1 is DFQATT and CDR2 SNEGSKA (reference sequence).

As regards this clonotype: A much larger clone differs from this one at a single base, so this may be a read error. This rearrangement joins TRBV3-1 to TRBJ1-1; D is uncertain. Germline V gene lookup returns CDR1 LGHDT and CDR2 YNNKEL (reference sequence). This CDR3 is built from 14 residues. CDR3 residues: CVSSPNWVNTEAFF. The DNA of the CDR3 is TGTGTCAGCAGCCCTAATTGGGTGAACACTGAAGCTTTCTTT.

This clonotype was counted a few times. This rearrangement joins TRBV3-1 to TRBJ1-1; 7 bases fit TRBD1. Germline trimming cut 2 bases from V and 4 bases from J; bases unmatched to any gene: 4. CDR3 length equals 14 residues. CDR1 and CDR2 from the germline V gene are LGHDT and YNNKEL (reference sequence). DNA for the CDR3: TGTGCCAGCAGCCAACAGGGGGTCAGCACTGAAGCTTTCTTT. It codes for CASSQQGVSTEAFF.

V gene TRBV6-2 or TRBV6-3 combines with J gene TRBJ2-5; 7 bases map to TRBD1. TRBJ2-7 matches the DNA end more closely, so the J call is doubtful. The CDR3 spans 15 residues. Germline lookup yields CDR1 MNHEY and CDR2 SVGEGT. The CDR3: CASSPGDSYSYEQYF. The CDR3 DNA reads TGTGCCAGCAGCCCAGGGGACAGCTACTCCTACGAGCAGTACTTC.

The sample holds many counts of this clonotype. For the CDR3, the DNA is TGTGCCAGCAGTTTACCACAGTCGGGCACAGATACGCAGTATTTT. It yields the protein CASSLPQSGTDTQYF. This rearrangement joins TRBV28 to TRBJ2-3; D unclear. The V end was cut by 2 bases, the J end by 1 base, with 10 bases between. Per the germline V gene, CDR1 is MDHEN and CDR2 is SYDVKM. The CDR3 is made up of 15 amino acids.

With regard to this clonotype: This may be a read error, as it is one base from a much larger clone. The genes are TRBV29-1 and TRBJ1-1; possibly TRBD1 for D (5 bases). Trimming stripped 5 bases from V and 8 bases from J, with 12 bases between. CDR1 and CDR2 (germline): SQVTM, ANQGSEA. CDR3 length equals 11 residues. CDR3 sequence reads: CSVSRENEAFF. As DNA, the CDR3 is TGCAGCGTTTCCAGGGAGAACGAAGCTTTCTTT.

Worth noting for this clonotype: With a much larger clone just one base away, this may be a read error. The rearrangement joins TRBV20-1 to TRBJ1-1; D is uncertain. CDR3 size: 14 residues. Germline V lookup: CDR1 DFQATT, CDR2 SNEGSKA (reference sequence). CDR3 sequence: CSAGDNSWNTEAFF. Here the CDR3 DNA reads TGCAGTGCTGGAGATAACAGCTGGAACACTGAAGCTTTCTTT.